This is a list of T cell receptor beta chains from one sample in a study of prognosis after radiotherapy for stage I lung cancer. Each CDR3 protein is one row after TCRdb ran MiXCR on the multiplex PCR reads. The sample includes some 36,000 distinct CDR3 sequences, less than 25% of them seen just once. This specimen consisted of PBMCs, obtained before or after stereotactic body radiation therapy (not recorded which). Receptor source: a donor aged 50 or older with non-small cell lung cancer. The conserved cysteine and the conserved F or W are not part of the CDR3 here. Each record gives: CDR3 protein, V gene, CDR3 length.

cdr3_aa: ASSLGGGRIIEQY
v_call: TRBV5-1
cdr3_length: 13

cdr3_aa: ASSILGAFNQPQH
v_call: TRBV19
cdr3_length: 13

cdr3_aa: SASRQQGGNQPQH
v_call: TRBV20-1
cdr3_length: 13

cdr3_aa: ASSWPRDRGENTEAF
v_call: TRBV5-1
cdr3_length: 15

cdr3_aa: SAIDTASTDTQY
v_call: TRBV20-1
cdr3_length: 12

cdr3_aa: ASSQEDGTGVF
v_call: TRBV4-1
cdr3_length: 11

cdr3_aa: ASRLTGTSGYNEQF
v_call: TRBV6-1
cdr3_length: 14

cdr3_aa: ASSLGQGNEQY
v_call: TRBV27
cdr3_length: 11

cdr3_aa: ASSQTALDSNQPQH
v_call: TRBV18
cdr3_length: 14

cdr3_aa: ASSLFNGGVGELF
v_call: TRBV12-3/TRBV12-4
cdr3_length: 13

cdr3_aa: ASSLGSGQGAHYGYT
v_call: TRBV11-2
cdr3_length: 15

cdr3_aa: ASSRPRRLGGNTEAF
v_call: TRBV19
cdr3_length: 15

cdr3_aa: ASGSSGQRISYEQY
v_call: TRBV28
cdr3_length: 14

cdr3_aa: AFPELYYEQY
v_call: TRBV6-1
cdr3_length: 10

cdr3_aa: SARDQGIGTQY
v_call: TRBV20-1
cdr3_length: 11

cdr3_aa: ASSLDRPPDTQY
v_call: TRBV12-3/TRBV12-4
cdr3_length: 12

cdr3_aa: ASSLTGEKLF
v_call: TRBV5-1
cdr3_length: 10

cdr3_aa: ASSPLGGWGTDTQY
v_call: TRBV3-1
cdr3_length: 14

cdr3_aa: ASSSSTDTQY
v_call: TRBV7-6
cdr3_length: 10

cdr3_aa: ANSYSNWGESNQPQH
v_call: TRBV6-2/TRBV6-3
cdr3_length: 15

cdr3_aa: ASRFGPSTDTQY
v_call: TRBV2
cdr3_length: 12

cdr3_aa: AWSRLREAF
v_call: TRBV30
cdr3_length: 9

cdr3_aa: AWSEIPEAF
v_call: TRBV30
cdr3_length: 9

cdr3_aa: ASSVRKNTIY
v_call: TRBV2
cdr3_length: 10

cdr3_aa: ASSPYSGSTDTQY
v_call: TRBV27
cdr3_length: 13

cdr3_aa: SATKPPTDTQY
v_call: TRBV20-1
cdr3_length: 11

cdr3_aa: ASKEDRGLYYEQY
v_call: TRBV28
cdr3_length: 13

cdr3_aa: SGGGFTEAF
v_call: TRBV20-1
cdr3_length: 9

cdr3_aa: ASRALADEQY
v_call: TRBV2
cdr3_length: 10

cdr3_aa: ASSVEDSRNTEAF
v_call: TRBV9
cdr3_length: 13

cdr3_aa: ASSALDLGEQY
v_call: TRBV10-2
cdr3_length: 11

cdr3_aa: ASSQTSEEQF
v_call: TRBV7-2
cdr3_length: 10

cdr3_aa: ASSESWSRGVPSGANVLT
v_call: TRBV10-2
cdr3_length: 18